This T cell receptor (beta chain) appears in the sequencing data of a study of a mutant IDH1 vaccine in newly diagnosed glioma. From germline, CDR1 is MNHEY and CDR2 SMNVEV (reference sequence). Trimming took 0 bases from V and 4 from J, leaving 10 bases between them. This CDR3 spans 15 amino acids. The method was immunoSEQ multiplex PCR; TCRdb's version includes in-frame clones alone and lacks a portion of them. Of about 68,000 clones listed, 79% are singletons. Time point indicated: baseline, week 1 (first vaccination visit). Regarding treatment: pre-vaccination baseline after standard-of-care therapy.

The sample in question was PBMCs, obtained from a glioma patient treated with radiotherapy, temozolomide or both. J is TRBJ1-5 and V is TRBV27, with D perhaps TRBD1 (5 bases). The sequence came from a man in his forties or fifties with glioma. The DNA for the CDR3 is TGTGCCAGCAGTTTATCGGATCGGGGGAATCAGCCCCAGCATTTT. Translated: CASSLSDRGNQPQHF.